A selection of T cell receptor beta chains follows, all from one sample in a study of cytomegalovirus exposure and HLA in healthy donors. Only in-frame clones appear in the TCRdb table, and some are missing; sequencing was by immunoSEQ multiplex PCR. The sample contains around 200,000 clones, 80% of which appear only once. Sequencing was performed on PBMCs. These receptor sequences come from a boy aged 5-17 years in good health and CMV-seronegative. The CDR3 runs from the conserved cysteine through the conserved F or W. The D gene is left open where the match is weak. Clone size appears in some rows only: once, few, many, or a class for an expanded clone.

D,V,J,size,DNA,CDR3
.,TRBV7-9,TRBJ1-2,.,TGTGCCAGCAGCTTACCAGCCGGAGGCGGCTACACCTTC,CASSLPAGGGYTF
TRBD2,TRBV10-1,TRBJ2-5,.,TGCGCCAGCAGCCGAGGCACTAGCGGGGGGAGTGGGGAGACCCAGTACTTC,CASSRGTSGGSGETQYF
.,TRBV6-5,TRBJ2-1,once,TGTGCCAGCAGCCCCTACAGGAGAATGAACAATGAGCAGTTCTTC,CASSPYRRMNNEQFF
TRBD1,TRBV27,TRBJ2-7,.,TGTGCCAGCAGCCAAGGACAGGGTAGGCTGCCCCTATCCTACGAGCAGTACTTC,CASSQGQGRLPLSYEQYF
TRBD1,TRBV9,TRBJ1-2,.,TGTGCCAGCACGACTCCGGGACAGGGATCCTACGGCTACACCTTC,CASTTPGQGSYGYTF
TRBD1,TRBV11-3,TRBJ1-1,.,TGTGCCAGCAGTTCGCTTGGGACAGGGGGCATTCATGGAGCTTTCTTT,CASSSLGTGGIHGAFF
.,TRBV9,TRBJ1-5,.,TGTGCCAGCAGCGCGGGGGATAGGAATCAGCCCCAGCATTTT,CASSAGDRNQPQHF
TRBD2,TRBV6-1,TRBJ2-5,.,TGTGCCAGCAGTGGAAGACTAGCGCGGGAGACCCAGTACTTC,CASSGRLARETQYF
TRBD2,TRBV18,TRBJ2-3,.,TGTGCCAGCTCACGGGGACTAGCGGGACCCGTCAGCACAGATACGCAGTATTTT,CASSRGLAGPVSTDTQYF
.,TRBV11-2,TRBJ2-1,.,TGTGCCAGCAGCTTAGATCCCAGGGTAAATGAGCAGTTCTTC,CASSLDPRVNEQFF
.,TRBV27,TRBJ2-2,.,TGTGCCAGCAGTTTATCGAGGACTAACACCGGGGAGCTGTTTTTT,CASSLSRTNTGELFF
TRBD1,TRBV7-9,TRBJ2-3,.,TGTGCCAGCAGCCTCGGGACAGGGTTAAGGATCCTAAGCACAGATACGCAGTATTTT,CASSLGTGLRILSTDTQYF
.,TRBV6-1,TRBJ2-2,.,TGTGCCAGCAGTGGTCCGGAGGCCGGGGAGCTGTTTTTT,CASSGPEAGELFF
.,TRBV6-5,TRBJ1-1,.,TGTGCCAGCAACCGGCTGGGGGGAGCTGAAGCTTTCTTT,CASNRLGGAEAFF
.,TRBV25-1,TRBJ2-3,.,TGTGCCAGCAGTGAATATTTCCAGAGCACAGATACGCAGTATTTT,CASSEYFQSTDTQYF
.,TRBV11-3,TRBJ1-1,.,TGTGCCAGCAGCCCAGGACAGCAATTTGAAGCTTTCTTT,CASSPGQQFEAFF
.,TRBV6-6,TRBJ2-2,.,TGTGCCAGCAGTTACTCGAGTCAGGGGCACACCGGGGAGCTGTTTTTT,CASSYSSQGHTGELFF
TRBD1,TRBV5-1,TRBJ2-7,few,TGCGCCAGCAGCTTGGCCGCTACAGGGGATAGGTACTTC,CASSLAATGDRYF
TRBD1,TRBV7-9,TRBJ2-7,once,TGTGCCAGCAGCTTAAAGTCGAAGGGACAGTCCTACGAGCAGTACTTC,CASSLKSKGQSYEQYF
.,TRBV28,TRBJ2-7,.,TGTGCCAGCAGTTTATACAGGGCAGCCCCATACGAGCAGTACTTC,CASSLYRAAPYEQYF
TRBD1,TRBV7-9,TRBJ2-4,.,TGTTCCAGCAGCTTAGAGCCCGGGACAGGCATCGAAAACATTCAGTACTTC,CSSSLEPGTGIENIQYF
.,TRBV9,TRBJ1-1,.,TGTGCCAGCAGCGTCGGGGGATTAAGCACTGAAGCTTTCTTT,CASSVGGLSTEAFF
TRBD2,TRBV7-2,TRBJ2-7,.,TGTGCCAGCAGCCCCGGGAGGAGCCCATTCGGCGACTACGAGCAGTACTTC,CASSPGRSPFGDYEQYF
.,TRBV12-5,TRBJ2-7,.,TGTGCTAGTGGATTGGGGCGGGTCCGGGACGAGCAGTACTTC,CASGLGRVRDEQYF
.,TRBV15,TRBJ1-1,.,TGTGCCACCAGTACCTTAGGGGACACTGAAGCTTTCTTT,CATSTLGDTEAFF
TRBD1,TRBV19,TRBJ2-2,few,TGTGCCAGTAGAACGGGACAGAGTTCCGGGGAGCTGTTTTTT,CASRTGQSSGELFF
.,TRBV29-1,TRBJ1-1,.,TGCAGCGTTGATTTATCCGCTGAAGCTTTCTTT,CSVDLSAEAFF
.,TRBV6-5,TRBJ1-1,.,TGTGCCAGCTCCCCAGGGAGGGAACCGAACACTGAAGCTTTCTTT,CASSPGREPNTEAFF
.,TRBV21-1,TRBJ1-2,.,TGTGCCAGCAGCACCCGGGACAGGGACGAGATTAACTATGGCTACACCTTC,CASSTRDRDEINYGYTF
.,TRBV7-2,TRBJ2-7,.,TGTGCCAGCAGCTTTCCAACGTTGGGAGCCTACGAGCAGTACTTC,CASSFPTLGAYEQYF
.,TRBV5-1,TRBJ2-7,.,TGCGCCAGCAGCAGCCCCCGGGGGGCCTCCTCCTACGAGCAGTACTTC,CASSSPRGASSYEQYF
TRBD1,TRBV4-1,TRBJ2-7,.,TGCGCCAGCAGCCAAGTCAGGGGGCAAGGCGAGCAGTACTTC,CASSQVRGQGEQYF
.,TRBV7-8,TRBJ1-1,.,TGTGCCAGCAGCTTAGTTGTAGGGGCGGACACTGAAGCTTTCTTT,CASSLVVGADTEAFF
TRBD1,TRBV19,TRBJ1-5,.,TGTGCCAGTAGTATGTGGCAGGGGGCTGGCAATCAGCCCCAGCATTTT,CASSMWQGAGNQPQHF
.,TRBV30,TRBJ1-6,.,TGTGCCTGGAGTGAGACAGCTGGTAATTCACCCCTCCACTTT,CAWSETAGNSPLHF
.,TRBV27,TRBJ1-1,.,TGTGCCAGCAGTTTAATTAGCAGCGACACTGAAGCTTTCTTT,CASSLISSDTEAFF
.,TRBV5-1,TRBJ1-1,.,TGCGCCAGCAGAAAAGCCCTGACAGAGAACACTGAAGCTTTCTTT,CASRKALTENTEAFF
.,TRBV6-4,TRBJ2-3,once,TGTGCCAGCAGTGACTCAAGCGGCACGCAGTATTTT,CASSDSSGTQYF
TRBD2,TRBV14,TRBJ2-5,.,TGTGCCAGCAGCCCCGGCCTAGCGGGAGTGAGAAAGACCCAGTACTTC,CASSPGLAGVRKTQYF
.,TRBV29-1,TRBJ1-2,.,TGCAGCACGGGTGAAGGGGCCTATGGCTACACCTTC,CSTGEGAYGYTF
.,TRBV5-6,TRBJ2-3,.,TGTGCCAGCAGCCCGGGAACCAGCACAGATACGCAGTATTTT,CASSPGTSTDTQYF
.,TRBV25-1,TRBJ2-7,.,TGTGCCAGCAGTGAGTCCGGTTACTACGAGCAGTACTTC,CASSESGYYEQYF
TRBD2,TRBV13,TRBJ2-7,.,TGTGCCAGCAGCTTACGGCTAGCGGGGGTATCCTCCTACGAGCAGTACTTC,CASSLRLAGVSSYEQYF
.,TRBV14,TRBJ1-2,.,TGTGCCAGCAGCCATGGCGGGCTCTATGGCTACACCTTC,CASSHGGLYGYTF
TRBD2,TRBV29-1,TRBJ2-1,.,TGCACGGTAGGGACTAGCGGGAGTTTTCTCTACAATGAGCAGTTCTTC,CTVGTSGSFLYNEQFF
.,TRBV7-6,TRBJ2-1,.,TGTGCCAGCAGCTCGACAGCTTACAATGAGCAGTTCTTC,CASSSTAYNEQFF